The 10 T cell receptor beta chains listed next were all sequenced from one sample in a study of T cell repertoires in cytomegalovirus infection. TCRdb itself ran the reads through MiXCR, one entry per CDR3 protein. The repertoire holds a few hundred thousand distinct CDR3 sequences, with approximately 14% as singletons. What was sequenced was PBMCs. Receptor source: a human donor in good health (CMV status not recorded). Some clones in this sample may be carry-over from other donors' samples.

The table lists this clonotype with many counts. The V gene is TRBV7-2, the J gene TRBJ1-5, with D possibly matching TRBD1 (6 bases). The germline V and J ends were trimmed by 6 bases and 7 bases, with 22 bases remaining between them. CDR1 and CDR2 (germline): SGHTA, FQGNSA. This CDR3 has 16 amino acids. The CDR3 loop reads CASSKGGGGGQQPQHF. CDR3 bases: TGTGCCAGCAGTAAGGGCGGGGGGGGAGGACAGCAGCCCCAGCATTTT.

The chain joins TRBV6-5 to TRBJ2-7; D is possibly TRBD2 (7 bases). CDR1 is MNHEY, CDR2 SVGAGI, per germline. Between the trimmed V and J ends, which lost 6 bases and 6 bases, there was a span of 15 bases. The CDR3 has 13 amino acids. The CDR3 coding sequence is TGTGCCAGCAGGGCGGCGGGGGCCGGCGAGCAGTACTTC. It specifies CASRAAGAGEQYF.

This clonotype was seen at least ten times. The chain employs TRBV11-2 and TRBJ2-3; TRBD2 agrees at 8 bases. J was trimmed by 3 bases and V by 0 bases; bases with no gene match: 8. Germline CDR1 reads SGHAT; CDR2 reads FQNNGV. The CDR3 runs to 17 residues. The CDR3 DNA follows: TGTGCCAGCAGCTTAGATCGACTAGCGCCTACGACAGATACGCAGTATTTT. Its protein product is CASSLDRLAPTTDTQYF.

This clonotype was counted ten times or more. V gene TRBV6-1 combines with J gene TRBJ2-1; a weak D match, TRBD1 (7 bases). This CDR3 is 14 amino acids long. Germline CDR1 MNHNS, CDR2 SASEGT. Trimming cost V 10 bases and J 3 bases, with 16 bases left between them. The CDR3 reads CATMSQGGYNEQFF. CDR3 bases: TGTGCCACAATGAGTCAGGGGGGCTACAATGAGCAGTTCTTC.

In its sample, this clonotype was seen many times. CDR3 protein: CASSDSTTPTGELFF. CDR3 bases: TGTGCCAGCAGTGACTCGACTACACCCACCGGGGAGCTGTTTTTT. This rearrangement joins TRBV6-4 to TRBJ2-2; D possibly corresponds to TRBD2 (5 bases). CDR1 is MRHNA and CDR2 is SNTAGT in the germline V gene. This CDR3 spans 15 amino acids. V lost 0 bases to trimming and J lost 4 bases, with 9 bases between them.

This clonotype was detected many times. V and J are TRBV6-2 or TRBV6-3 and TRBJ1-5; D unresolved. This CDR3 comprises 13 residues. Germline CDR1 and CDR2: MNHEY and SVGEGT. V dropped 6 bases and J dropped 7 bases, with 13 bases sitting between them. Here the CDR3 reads CASRDGPQQPQHF. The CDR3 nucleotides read TGTGCCAGCAGGGACGGGCCGCAGCAGCCCCAGCATTTT.

The CDR3 spells CASTGPGGGTEAFF. The CDR3 nucleotides read TGTGCCAGCACCGGCCCAGGGGGCGGCACTGAAGCTTTCTTT. This chain links TRBV27 with TRBJ1-1; 8 nucleotides agree with TRBD1. V shed 7 bases, J shed 4 bases, and the junction held 8 bases outside the gene matches. The CDR3 has 14 residues. Per germline, CDR1 MNHEY and CDR2 SMNVEV (reference sequence).

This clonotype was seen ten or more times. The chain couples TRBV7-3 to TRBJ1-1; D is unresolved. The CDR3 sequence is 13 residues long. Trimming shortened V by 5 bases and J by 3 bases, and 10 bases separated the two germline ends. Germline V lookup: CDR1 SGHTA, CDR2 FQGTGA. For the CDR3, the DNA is TGTGCCAGCAGCACCAGGACTGACACTGAAGCTTTCTTT. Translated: CASSTRTDTEAFF. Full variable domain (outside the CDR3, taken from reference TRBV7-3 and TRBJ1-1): GAGVSQTPSNKVTEKGKYVELRCDPISGHTALYWYRQSLGQGPEFLIYFQGTGAADDSGLPNDRFFAVRPEGSVSTLKIQRTERGDSAVYLCASSTRTDTEAFFGQGTRLTVV.

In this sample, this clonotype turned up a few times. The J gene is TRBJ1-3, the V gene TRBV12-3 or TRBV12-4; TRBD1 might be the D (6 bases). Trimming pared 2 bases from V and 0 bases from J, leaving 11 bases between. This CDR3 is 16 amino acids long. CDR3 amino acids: CASSLRQGYSGNTIYF. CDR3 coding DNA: TGTGCCAGCAGTTTAAGGCAGGGGTACTCTGGAAACACCATATATTTT.

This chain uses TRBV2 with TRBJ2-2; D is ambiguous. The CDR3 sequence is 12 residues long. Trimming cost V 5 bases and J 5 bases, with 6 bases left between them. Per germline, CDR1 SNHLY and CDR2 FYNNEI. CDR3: CASSSDTGELFF. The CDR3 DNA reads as TGTGCCAGCAGTTCTGATACCGGGGAGCTGTTTTTT.